This T cell receptor beta chain came from a study of post-analysis software for immune sequencing data. Looking at the study overall: Relapsing-remitting, secondary progressive and progressive-relapsing forms made up the multiple sclerosis disease courses. Overall study findings and caveats: F measure clustering grouped samples strongly by preparation batch. Diversity measured as normalized Chao1 was significantly lower in multiple sclerosis patients than in controls. When patients were compared with controls, about 5 TRBV segments were more frequent, TRBV5-6, TRBV5-1 and TRBV20-1 among them.

Regarding this clonotype: Its cognate antigen is unknown.

Unique molecular identifiers were present in the TCR beta cDNA libraries. Yield was approximately 500,000 cDNA molecules from roughly 0.93 to 9.6 million T cells. Each CDR3 protein gets one entry after TCRdb re-called the PCR reads with MiXCR. Of fewer than 850,000 distinct CDR3 sequences in the sample, roughly 27% were seen once. Germline V gene sequence: CDR1 KGHDR, CDR2 SFDVKD. This CDR3 is built from 16 residues. The V segment lost 0 bases and the J segment 3 bases; nucleotides outside the gene matches: 0. This receptor was obtained from a girl aged 10 to 17 with multiple sclerosis. This rearrangement joins TRBV24-1 to TRBJ2-2; 10 nucleotides align to TRBD2. The specimen was blood. The CDR3 bases are TGTGCCACCAGTGATTTGCTAGCGGGAGACACCGGGGAGCTGTTTTTT. It yields the protein CATSDLLAGDTGELFF.